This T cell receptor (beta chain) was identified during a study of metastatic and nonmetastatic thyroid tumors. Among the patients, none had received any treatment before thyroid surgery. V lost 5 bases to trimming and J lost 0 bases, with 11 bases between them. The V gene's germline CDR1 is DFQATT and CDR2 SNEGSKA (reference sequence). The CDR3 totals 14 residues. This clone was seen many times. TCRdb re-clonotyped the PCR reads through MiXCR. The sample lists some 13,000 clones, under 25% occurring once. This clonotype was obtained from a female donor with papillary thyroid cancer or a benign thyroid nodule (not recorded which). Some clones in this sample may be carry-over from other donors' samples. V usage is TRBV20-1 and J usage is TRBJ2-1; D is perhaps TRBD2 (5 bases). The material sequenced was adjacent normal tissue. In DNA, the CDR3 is TGCAGTGCTGGAGGAGACGTCTCCTACAATGAGCAGTTCTTC. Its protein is CSAGGDVSYNEQFF.